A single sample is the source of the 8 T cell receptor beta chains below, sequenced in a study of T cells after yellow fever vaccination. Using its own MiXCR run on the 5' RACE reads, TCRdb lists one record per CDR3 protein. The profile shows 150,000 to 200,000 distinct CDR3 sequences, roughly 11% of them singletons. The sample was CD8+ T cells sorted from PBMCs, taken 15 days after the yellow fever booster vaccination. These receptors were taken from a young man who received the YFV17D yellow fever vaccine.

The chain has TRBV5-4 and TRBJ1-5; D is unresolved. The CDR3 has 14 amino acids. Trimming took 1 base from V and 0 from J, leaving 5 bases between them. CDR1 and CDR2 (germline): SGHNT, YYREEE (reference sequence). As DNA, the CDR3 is TGTGCCAGCAGCTTGTGGCCTAGCAATCAGCCCCAGCATTTT. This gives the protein CASSLWPSNQPQHF.

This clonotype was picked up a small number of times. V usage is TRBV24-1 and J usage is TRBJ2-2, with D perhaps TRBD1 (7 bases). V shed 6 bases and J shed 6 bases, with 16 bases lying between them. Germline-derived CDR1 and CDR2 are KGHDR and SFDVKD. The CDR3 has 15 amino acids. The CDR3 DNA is TGTGCCACCAGTTCCCAGGGGGGTTTCCCCGGGGAGCTGTTTTTT. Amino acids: CATSSQGGFPGELFF.

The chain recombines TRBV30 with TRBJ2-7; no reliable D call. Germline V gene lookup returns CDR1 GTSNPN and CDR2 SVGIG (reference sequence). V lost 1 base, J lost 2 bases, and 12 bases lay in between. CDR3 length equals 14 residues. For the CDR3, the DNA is TGTGCCTGGAGTGAGCCTTTAGTGACCTACGAGCAGTACTTC. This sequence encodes CAWSEPLVTYEQYF.

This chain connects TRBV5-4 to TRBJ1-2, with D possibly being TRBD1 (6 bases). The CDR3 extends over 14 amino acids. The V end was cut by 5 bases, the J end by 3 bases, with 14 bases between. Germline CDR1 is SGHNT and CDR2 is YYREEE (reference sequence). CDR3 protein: CASSRTEAYYGYTF. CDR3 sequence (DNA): TGTGCCAGCAGTCGGACAGAGGCTTACTATGGCTACACCTTC.

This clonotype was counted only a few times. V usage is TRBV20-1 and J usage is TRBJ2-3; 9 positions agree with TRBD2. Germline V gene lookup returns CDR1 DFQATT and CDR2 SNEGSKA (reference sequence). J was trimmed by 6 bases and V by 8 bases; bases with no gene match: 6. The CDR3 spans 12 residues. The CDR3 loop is CSLGLAGDTQYF. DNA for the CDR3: TGCAGTTTGGGACTAGCAGGCGATACGCAGTATTTT.

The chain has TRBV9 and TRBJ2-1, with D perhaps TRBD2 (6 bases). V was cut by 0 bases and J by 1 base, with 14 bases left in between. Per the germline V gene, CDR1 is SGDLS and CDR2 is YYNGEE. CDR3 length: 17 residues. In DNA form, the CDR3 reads TGTGCCAGCAGCGTAGTCGGCCGGGGGAGTTCCTACAATGAGCAGTTCTTC. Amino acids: CASSVVGRGSSYNEQFF.

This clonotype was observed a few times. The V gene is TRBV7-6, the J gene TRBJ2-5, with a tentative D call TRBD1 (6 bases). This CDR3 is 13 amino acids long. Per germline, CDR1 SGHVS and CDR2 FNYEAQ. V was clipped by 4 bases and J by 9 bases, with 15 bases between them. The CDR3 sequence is CASSSDSLRAQYF. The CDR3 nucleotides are TGTGCCAGCAGCTCGGACAGCCTTAGGGCCCAGTACTTC.

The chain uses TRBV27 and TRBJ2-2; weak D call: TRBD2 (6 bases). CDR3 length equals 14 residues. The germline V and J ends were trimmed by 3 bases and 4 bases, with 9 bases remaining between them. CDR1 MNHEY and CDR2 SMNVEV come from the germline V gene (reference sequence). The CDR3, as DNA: TGTGCCAGCAGTTTCGGAGGGGCCACCGGGGAGCTGTTTTTT. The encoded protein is CASSFGGATGELFF.